This T cell receptor (beta chain) is drawn from a study of cytomegalovirus exposure and HLA in healthy donors. From the approximately 110-subject validation cohort, which was separate from the roughly 700-subject first cohort, the donors were drawn. Here immunoSEQ multiplex PCR was the method, and the copy in TCRdb shows in-frame clones only, minus some. Seen here are about 310,000 clones, approximately 86% observed once, and the top ten hold around 1%. V trimming: 0 bases; J trimming: 5 bases; junction bases outside the gene matches: 7. The CDR3 extends over 16 amino acids. The germline CDR1 and CDR2 sequences are SGHAT and FQNNGV.

Sample: PBMCs. The V and J genes are TRBV11-2 and TRBJ2-7; 10 bases are a match to TRBD1. The TCR comes from a young man in good health and CMV-seronegative. CDR3 loop: CASSLEGTGVSDEQYF. The CDR3, as DNA: TGTGCCAGCAGCTTAGAAGGGACAGGGGTTTCGGACGAGCAGTACTTC.